This TCR beta chain was observed in a study of T cells in Graves' hyperthyroidism and ophthalmopathy. The investigators amplified TCR beta CDR3 regions from RNA transcripts. RT-PCR in the first round (using the HTBI primer set) targeted the TCR CDR3. MiXCR was run by TCRdb on the multiplex PCR reads, yielding one entry per CDR3 protein. The sample consists of approximately 300,000 distinct CDR3 sequences, about 15% of them appearing once. This clonotype was seen a handful of times. The CDR3 loop spans 16 amino acids. Germline CDR1 reads KGHDR; CDR2 reads SFDVKD. Trimming took off 4 bases at V and 9 bases at J, with 21 bases between the two ends.

The clonotype comes from a woman aged 60-75 years with Graves' ophthalmopathy. The rearrangement links TRBV24-1 to TRBJ2-1; D is perhaps TRBD2 (6 bases). Sequencing was done on a sample of blood. The DNA of the CDR3 is TGTGCCACCAGTGAGCAGACCGGGACTGCCAAGGTTGAGCAGTTCTTC. As protein: CATSEQTGTAKVEQFF.